Listed below are T cell receptor beta chains from one sample, sequenced in a study of tumor and adjacent non-tumor tissue in lung cancer. Using its own MiXCR run on the multiplex PCR reads, TCRdb lists one record per CDR3 protein. The sample has about 120,000 distinct CDR3 sequences, about 87% seen once. Sequencing was performed on lung tumor tissue. These receptors were taken from a man between 65 and 80 years old with non-small cell lung cancer. The CDR3 runs from the conserved cysteine through the conserved F or W. A D gene is named only where the DNA matches it firmly. A clone size is listed for some rows: how often the clone was seen (once, few, many), or a class if it is expanded.

j_call cdr3_length clone_size d_call v_call cdr3_nt cdr3_aa
TRBJ1-4 15 NA NA TRBV6-2/TRBV6-3 TGTGCCAGCAGCTTACATTCCGTATGGAATGAAAAACTGTTTTTT CASSLHSVWNEKLFF
TRBJ2-1 17 NA NA TRBV7-9 TGTGCCAGCAGCGAAGACCAGCCTCTTTACTCCTACAATGATCATTTCTTC CASSEDQPLYSYNDHFF
TRBJ2-6 21 NA NA TRBV12-3/TRBV12-4 TGTGCCAGCAGTCTCGAAGGCTCGGGACGGGGGAAACGGGCTGGGGCCAACGTCCTGACTTTC CASSLEGSGRGKRAGANVLTF
TRBJ1-2 13 NA NA TRBV28 TGTGTCAGCAGTTTTGATAGGGTACTAGGCTACACCTTC CVSSFDRVLGYTF
TRBJ2-7 17 NA NA TRBV7-9 TGTGCCAGTAGCTTATTAGCCAGGACACCAAGCTTCTACGAGCAGTACTTC CASSLLARTPSFYEQYF
TRBJ2-1 16 NA TRBD2 TRBV6-2/TRBV6-3 TGTGCCAGCATTAGTACTAGCGGGGGGGCGGTCGATGAGCACTTCTTC CASISTSGGAVDEHFF
TRBJ1-2 13 once NA TRBV6-6 TGTACCAGCAGTTACGGGGGAGGGGTGGGCTGCACCTTC CTSSYGGGVGCTF
TRBJ1-2 13 NA NA TRBV20-1 TGCAGGGCTGGCTCGGAGGTTAGCTATGGCTACACTTTC CRAGSEVSYGYTF
TRBJ2-7 15 NA TRBD2 TRBV6-5 TGTGCCGTAGGAAGGAGACTAGCAGGTTCTTACGAGCCGTATTTC CAVGRRLAGSYEPYF
TRBJ1-6 14 NA NA TRBV12-3/TRBV12-4 TGTGCCAGCTGTTCGGGACTCCACAATTCACCCCTCCACTTT CASCSGLHNSPLHF
TRBJ1-2 13 NA NA TRBV12-5 TGTGCTAGTGGCCGTACTGACATGAGTGGCTACACCTTC CASGRTDMSGYTF
TRBJ2-7 13 NA NA TRBV29-1 TGCAGCTCTTCTGACAGGTCCTATTACGAGCAGTACTTC CSSSDRSYYEQYF
TRBJ1-1 16 large NA TRBV11-3 TGTGCCAGCAGCTTATTCAGCATCAGGATGAACACTGAAGCTTTCTTT CASSLFSIRMNTEAFF
TRBJ1-2 16 NA TRBD1 TRBV6-5 TGTGCCAGCAGTTACTCCGGGACAGGGCAACTGAGTGGCTACATCTTC CASSYSGTGQLSGYIF
TRBJ1-6 15 NA NA TRBV6-5 TGTGCCAGCACTTACTTCCGGAACCCCAATTCACCCCTCCACTTT CASTYFRNPNSPLHF
TRBJ1-4 15 once NA TRBV11-2 TGTATCAGCAGCAGAAATGGGACAAGTAATGAAAAACTGTTTTTT CISSRNGTSNEKLFF
TRBJ2-5 20 NA TRBD2 TRBV28 TGTGCCAGCAGTTTACTTGGCCTCCAGCCTAGCGGGAGAGGGGAAGAGACTCAGTACTTC CASSLLGLQPSGRGEETQYF
TRBJ2-7 16 few NA TRBV11-2 TGTGCTTGCAGCCGCCCCGCCGGGACACCAACCTACGAGCAGTACTTC CACSRPAGTPTYEQYF
TRBJ1-2 14 NA NA TRBV5-1 TGCGCCAGCAGCCTGGACATGACCCTGGAGGGCTACACCTTC CASSLDMTLEGYTF
TRBJ2-7 14 once NA TRBV4-3 TGCGCCAGCAGCCAAGGGGCTAGTATCTACGAGCAGTATTTC CASSQGASIYEQYF
TRBJ2-7 13 NA NA TRBV29-1 TGCAGCGTTCCGGGACTGACATCCTACGAGCAGTACTTC CSVPGLTSYEQYF
TRBJ2-4 13 NA NA TRBV29-1 TGCAGCGTTGGACTTAGAGGTTTCGACATTCAGTACTTC CSVGLRGFDIQYF
TRBJ2-7 14 once NA TRBV6-5 TGTGTCAGCAGTTTCTCCTGGGCAGGATCCGAGCGGTACTTC CVSSFSWAGSERYF
TRBJ2-5 13 NA NA TRBV10-1 TGTGCCAGCAGTCGACTAGTACACGAGACCCAGTACTTC CASSRLVHETQYF
TRBJ2-7 15 NA NA TRBV12-3/TRBV12-4 TGTGCCAACAGTTCGATTGCGGTTACCCCCTACGAGCAATACTTC CANSSIAVTPYEQYF
TRBJ2-5 14 NA NA TRBV11-3 TGTGCCAGTGCTTCCGACCGGGGGCGGGAGTCCCAGTACTTC CASASDRGRESQYF
TRBJ2-1 12 NA NA TRBV29-1 TGCAGCCCTGAACAGGGTATCCATGAGCAGTTCTTC CSPEQGIHEQFF
TRBJ2-2 14 few TRBD1 TRBV10-3 TGTGCCATCCTTAGGACAGGGAGCACCGGGGAGCTGTTTTTT CAILRTGSTGELFF
TRBJ2-6 16 NA NA TRBV6-2/TRBV6-3 TGTGCCAGCACCAAGGGGCGTCACTCTGGGGCCAACGTCCTGACTTTC CASTKGRHSGANVLTF
TRBJ1-1 12 NA TRBD1 TRBV10-2 TGCGCCATTAGGGACAGGGACGCTGAAGCTTTCTTT CAIRDRDAEAFF
TRBJ2-2 19 few TRBD2 TRBV6-5 TGTGCCATCAGTTACGGGGAGCGAGCGGGAGGGCCCTCGGGCGGGGAGCTGTTTTTT CAISYGERAGGPSGGELFF
TRBJ1-5 18 NA TRBD1 TRBV6-6 TGTGCCAGCAGTTACTCCGACAGGGGAACAGGGATGTCATGGCCCCAGCATTTT CASSYSDRGTGMSWPQHF
TRBJ2-1 16 NA TRBD2 TRBV5-1 TGCGCCGGCAGCGTAAGACCCGGGACTAGTGATGATGAGCAGTTCTTC CAGSVRPGTSDDEQFF
TRBJ2-2 16 NA NA TRBV12-3/TRBV12-4 TGTGCCAGCAGCAAGTCCCTCAGAGCGAACGCCGGGGAGCTGTTTTTT CASSKSLRANAGELFF
TRBJ1-6 20 NA NA TRBV28 TGTGCCAGCTGTCCTACCTGGCAGTTTTATCATAACATCGATAACTCACCCCTCCACTTT CASCPTWQFYHNIDNSPLHF
TRBJ1-2 16 once TRBD1 TRBV28 TGTGCCAACAGCGAAACCGGGACAGGTTCTTCGGTGGGCTACACCTTC CANSETGTGSSVGYTF
TRBJ1-1 12 NA NA TRBV29-1 TGCAGCCTCCTGGGGGATGCGGGTTGGGCTTTCTTT CSLLGDAGWAFF
TRBJ2-7 14 NA TRBD1 TRBV4-2 TGTACCAGCACCCAAGGACAGGCTCTCTACGAGCAGTACTTC CTSTQGQALYEQYF
TRBJ1-2 14 NA NA TRBV29-1 TGCAGCGCCGAGAGAGGGGAGACTAACTATGTCTACACCTTC CSAERGETNYVYTF
TRBJ2-2 16 once TRBD1 TRBV11-2 TGTACCAGCAGCTTAGTGGGCACAGGGGTTGCCAGAGAGCTGTTTTTT CTSSLVGTGVARELFF
TRBJ1-2 12 once NA TRBV28 TGCACCAGCAGTTTATTAGGTCGTGGCTACACCTTC CTSSLLGRGYTF
TRBJ2-2 13 few NA TRBV29-1 TGCAGCGTTGGCCGTTCGAACACCGGGGAGCTGTTTTTT CSVGRSNTGELFF
TRBJ2-5 15 NA TRBD1 TRBV10-3 TGTGCCATCAGTCAAAGGGACAGGGGGCAGGAGTCCCAGTACTTC CAISQRDRGQESQYF